The 7 T cell receptor beta chains below come from one sample, sequenced in a study of blood T cell repertoires in COVID-19. Profiled with immunoSEQ multiplex PCR; TCRdb holds only in-frame clones, not every one. The table includes about 98,000 clones, about 85% detected once. The sequenced material came from peripheral blood. These receptors were taken from a woman between 45 and 65 years old with COVID-19, enrolled during active disease.

This chain joins TRBV5-4 and TRBJ2-7; 7 bases are shared with TRBD1. The CDR3 sequence is 14 residues long. Per germline, CDR1 SGHNT and CDR2 YYREEE (reference sequence). The V segment lost 4 bases and the J segment 1 base; nucleotides outside the gene matches: 5. In nucleotides, the CDR3 is TGTGCCAGCAGCAGGGACAGCAATTCCTACGAGCAGTACTTC. Its protein product is CASSRDSNSYEQYF.

The chain links TRBV7-9 to TRBJ2-3, with 8 bases fitting TRBD1. Germline CDR1 is SEHNR and CDR2 is FQNEAQ (reference sequence). Trimming took 5 bases from V and 4 from J; bases not matched to a gene: 5. This CDR3 is 14 amino acids long. CDR3 sequence reads: CASSLDRVSDTQYF. The DNA of the CDR3 is TGTGCCAGCAGCCTGGACAGGGTCTCAGATACGCAGTATTTT.

V usage is TRBV5-5 and J usage is TRBJ1-2; D may be TRBD1 (6 bases). Per the germline V gene, CDR1 is SGHKS and CDR2 is YYEKEE (reference sequence). With 4 bases removed from V and 8 bases from J, the gap between germline ends came to 12 bases. This CDR3 region has 12 residues. The CDR3 protein is CASSPDRSGYTF. The CDR3 DNA reads as TGTGCCAGCAGCCCCGACAGGTCGGGCTACACCTTC.

The chain couples TRBV5-1 to TRBJ2-2; D gene unclear. Germline loops: CDR1 SGHRS, CDR2 YFSETQ. Trimming shortened V by 0 bases and J by 0 bases, and 3 bases separated the two germline ends. This CDR3 region has 14 residues. CDR3 bases: TGCGCCAGCAGCTTGGACACGAACACCGGGGAGCTGTTTTTT. It is translated as CASSLDTNTGELFF.

CDR3 DNA: TGTGCCAGCAGCCCAGCGACAGGTATGAACACTGAAGCTTTCTTT. The encoded protein is CASSPATGMNTEAFF. This chain links TRBV7-9 with TRBJ1-1, with D maybe TRBD1 (6 bases). Looked up from germline, CDR1 is SEHNR and CDR2 is FQNEAQ (reference sequence). V shed 5 bases and J shed 0 bases, with 13 bases lying between them. CDR3 length equals 15 residues.

CDR3 nucleotides: TGTGCCAGCAGTTTCACAGGGGGCCCGAACACCGGGGAGCTGTTTTTT. It is translated as CASSFTGGPNTGELFF. This sequence joins TRBV2 and TRBJ2-2; 9 nucleotides agree with TRBD1. The CDR3 consists of 16 residues. Germline values: CDR1 SNHLY, CDR2 FYNNEI. Unmatched junction bases numbered 4, after V lost 5 bases and J lost 0 bases.

V and J are TRBV2 and TRBJ2-1; 12 positions agree with TRBD1. Germline V gene data show CDR1 as SNHLY and CDR2 as FYNNEI. Germline trimming cut 6 bases from V and 4 bases from J; bases unmatched to any gene: 4. The length of the CDR3 is 15 residues. This CDR3 is CASSGTGGIYNEQFF. The CDR3 coding sequence is TGTGCCAGCAGCGGGACAGGGGGCATTTACAATGAGCAGTTCTTC.